This record concerns one T cell receptor (beta chain) sequence. Its antigen is not known. Data came from immunoSEQ multiplex PCR; TCRdb stores just in-frame clones and leaves some out. The sample includes about 100,000 clones, about nine tenths of them seen just once. The CDR3 runs to 15 residues. Trimming took 5 bases from V and 6 from J, leaving 19 bases between them. Germline V gene data show CDR1 as MDHEN and CDR2 as SYDVKM. The record originates from a study of T cell responses to AZD1222 COVID-19 vaccine. Study results and caveats: Repertoire samples came only from after the peak T cell response. Most donors were white British, females outnumbered males, and clonal diversity was possibly underestimated. Baseline serostatus was positive in only six AZD1222 recipients. Distributed over spike, vaccine-associated CD4 TCRs predominated at 160-218 and 743-854.

This receptor was identified in an adult in good health. This specimen was peripheral blood, taken on day 0 of AZD1222 vaccination. V gene TRBV28 combines with J gene TRBJ1-2, with D perhaps matching TRBD1 (5 bases). The CDR3 loop is CASSTDLGRGHGYTF. The CDR3, as DNA: TGTGCCAGCAGTACTGACCTGGGGAGGGGTCATGGCTACACCTTC.